The 17 T cell receptor beta chains below all came from one sample that was sequenced in a study of blood T cell repertoires in COVID-19. Repertoires were generated with immunoSEQ multiplex PCR, while TCRdb's copy carries only in-frame clones and drops some. This sample has approximately 80,000 clones; about 88% occur once, and the top ten carry 9.1%. The sample taken for sequencing was peripheral blood. These receptors came from a human donor in a cohort sampled during active COVID-19.

This chain uses TRBV29-1 with TRBJ2-7; D might be TRBD1 (6 bases). V lost 4 bases, J lost 0 bases, and 13 bases lay in between. CDR3 size: 14 residues. The germline gives CDR1 SQVTM, CDR2 ANQGSEA. CDR3 coding DNA: TGCAGCGTTGGGGGGCAGGACAGCTCCTACGAGCAGTACTTC. The encoded protein is CSVGGQDSSYEQYF.

The rearrangement joins TRBV30 to TRBJ1-1; no clear D gene. With 5 bases removed from V and 1 base from J, the gap between germline ends came to 11 bases. This CDR3 has 13 residues. CDR1 and CDR2 from the germline V gene are GTSNPN and SVGIG (reference sequence). The CDR3 nucleotides read TGTGCCTGGGGGAAGACACCGAACACTGAAGCTTTCTTT. This gives the protein CAWGKTPNTEAFF.

The V gene is TRBV6-5, the J gene TRBJ2-1, with 8 bases identical to TRBD2. V dropped 8 bases and J dropped 9; count of bases not matched to a gene: 12. The germline V gene has CDR1 MNHEY and CDR2 SVGAGI. The CDR3 has 14 residues. The CDR3 loop is CASENPGLEAEQFF. The CDR3 DNA reads as TGTGCCAGCGAGAATCCGGGACTAGAGGCTGAGCAGTTCTTC.

The rearrangement joins TRBV11-2 to TRBJ1-3, with TRBD1 matching 8 bases. The CDR3 length is 15 residues. V lost 3 bases to trimming and J lost 3 bases; unmatched junction nucleotides: 4. Germline CDR1 and CDR2: SGHAT and FQNNGV. CDR3 amino acids: CASSFQGAFGNTIYF. Written as DNA, the CDR3 is TGTGCCAGCAGCTTCCAGGGGGCATTTGGAAACACCATATATTTT.

The rearrangement links TRBV2 to TRBJ2-4; no clear D. The CDR3 length is 14 residues. Per germline, CDR1 SNHLY and CDR2 FYNNEI. Trimming removed 6 bases at V and 1 base at J, with 10 bases between. In nucleotides, the CDR3 is TGTGCCAGCAGAAGAGTTGTGGCCAAAAACATTCAGTACTTC. It codes for CASRRVVAKNIQYF.

This chain joins TRBV2 and TRBJ1-1; D is possibly TRBD1 (6 bases). Trimming left V 8 bases short and J 1 base short, with 17 bases between. The CDR3 has 15 amino acids. Looked up from germline, CDR1 is SNHLY and CDR2 is FYNNEI. The CDR3 protein is CASFRDNTPNTEAFF. DNA for the CDR3: TGTGCCAGCTTCCGGGACAACACGCCGAACACTGAAGCTTTCTTT.

The CDR3 region is CASSQGGLNQPQHF. CDR3 sequence (DNA): TGTGCCAGCAGCCAAGGAGGATTGAATCAGCCCCAGCATTTT. The chain is built from TRBV14 and TRBJ1-5; D is unclear. The CDR3 has 14 amino acids. CDR1 is SGHDN and CDR2 is FVKESK in the germline V gene. V lost 1 base and J lost 4, with 8 bases in between.

This clone appeared a single time. V is TRBV19 and J is TRBJ1-2, with TRBD1 identical over 9 bases. Germline V gives CDR1 LNHDA, CDR2 SQIVND (reference sequence). The length of the CDR3 is 16 residues. The trim removed 4 bases at V and 4 bases at J, leaving 10 bases unmatched. CDR3 DNA sequence: TGTGCCAGTAGTACGTCCGGGACAGGGTACGGCTATGGCTACACCTTC. Translated, it gives CASSTSGTGYGYGYTF.

This clone occurred once. This chain uses TRBV2 with TRBJ2-1, with D possibly matching TRBD1 (6 bases). From germline, CDR1 is SNHLY and CDR2 FYNNEI. The CDR3 loop spans 16 amino acids. Trimming pared 6 bases from V and 4 bases from J, leaving 19 bases between. CDR3 residues: CASRRSEQGEYNEQFF. The CDR3 DNA reads as TGTGCCAGCAGACGATCGGAACAGGGCGAATACAATGAGCAGTTCTTC.

The rearrangement uses TRBV5-5 and TRBJ1-1; the D is unclear. The CDR3 has 14 amino acids. V shed 4 bases and J shed 1 base, with 11 bases lying between them. Looked up from germline, CDR1 is SGHKS and CDR2 is YYEKEE (reference sequence). CDR3 in DNA: TGTGCCAGCAGCCGTACCGCAGAGAACACTGAAGCTTTCTTT. This encodes CASSRTAENTEAFF.

The chain recombines TRBV5-1 with TRBJ2-2, with D perhaps matching TRBD1 (6 bases). With 2 bases removed from V and 0 bases from J, the gap between germline ends came to 11 bases. The length of the CDR3 is 16 residues. Germline V gene sequence: CDR1 SGHRS, CDR2 YFSETQ. CDR3 nucleotide sequence: TGCGCCAGCAGCTTAGTAGGGACAACGAACACCGGGGAGCTGTTTTTT. It is translated as CASSLVGTTNTGELFF.

The chain combines TRBV7-2 with TRBJ1-4; D is possibly TRBD1 (5 bases). The length of the CDR3 is 15 residues. Looked up from germline, CDR1 is SGHTA and CDR2 is FQGNSA. V was cut by 5 bases and J by 0 bases, with 10 bases left in between. Written as DNA, the CDR3 is TGTGCCAGCAGCCCAGACAGTGCAACTAATGAAAAACTGTTTTTT. It codes for CASSPDSATNEKLFF.

The chain joins TRBV7-2 to TRBJ2-3; 9 bases are shared with TRBD2. The CDR3 sequence is 17 residues long. V gave up 3 bases and J gave up 0 bases; unmatched junction bases: 7. The germline CDR1 and CDR2 sequences are SGHTA and FQGNSA. CDR3 DNA sequence: TGTGCCAGCAGCTTCCAGACTAGCGGAGGGAGCACAGATACGCAGTATTTT. This translates into CASSFQTSGGSTDTQYF.

On this clone itself: One end of the junction varies from germline; a read error may be responsible. This sequence joins TRBV6-6 and TRBJ2-3, with TRBD2 matching 12 bases. The germline CDR1 and CDR2 sequences are MNHNY and SVGAGI (reference sequence). The CDR3 is 16 amino acids. This CDR3 reads CVSSPSGGALGDTQYF. DNA for the CDR3: TGTGTCAGCAGTCCTAGCGGGGGGGCCTTGGGAGATACGCAGTATTTT.

V is TRBV20-1 and J is TRBJ2-7, with a weak D call TRBD1 (6 bases). The germline CDR1 and CDR2 sequences are DFQATT and SNEGSKA (reference sequence). Trimming removed 7 bases at V and 7 bases at J, with 14 bases between. The length of the CDR3 is 11 residues. The CDR3 loop reads CSGGQGREQYF. The DNA for the CDR3 is TGCAGTGGGGGGCAGGGTCGGGAGCAGTACTTC.

The chain is built from TRBV30 and TRBJ2-3; 12 nucleotides agree with TRBD2. The J segment lost 0 bases and the V segment lost 5 bases, leaving 6 bases of the junction unmatched. Germline loops: CDR1 GTSNPN, CDR2 SVGIG (reference sequence). The CDR3 runs 16 residues. The CDR3 reads CAWATSGGASTDTQYF. Written as DNA, the CDR3 is TGTGCCTGGGCGACTAGCGGGGGAGCTAGCACAGATACGCAGTATTTT.

The CDR3 is CASSLGGPIAGGTFF. Here the CDR3 DNA reads TGTGCCAGCAGCTTAGGTGGGCCCATAGCGGGAGGTACGTTCTTC. The chain couples TRBV11-2 to TRBJ2-1; 10 bases fit TRBD2. The germline V gene encodes CDR1 SGHAT and CDR2 FQNNGV. The CDR3 spans 15 residues. After removal of 1 base from V and 15 bases from J, the junction contained 12 bases not matched to a gene. The full variable domain, with the rest looked up from reference TRBV11-2 and TRBJ2-1, is EAGVAQSPRYKIIEKRQSVAFWCNPISGHATLYWYQQILGQGPKLLIQFQNNGVVDDSQLPKDRFSAERLKGVDSTLKIQPAKLEDSAVYLCASSLGGPIAGGTFFGPGTRLTVL.